Included here is one TCR beta chain sequence, with context. What it binds is unknown. Since a much larger clone is just one base distant, this may be a read error. The CDR3 spans 9 residues. Looked up from germline, CDR1 is DFQATT and CDR2 is SNEGSKA (reference sequence). The data stem from a study of T-cell reconstitution after alpha-beta-depleted transplantation in children. Regarding the study as a whole: In patients about two months after transplant, alpha-beta T cells reportedly arose from several hundred expanded graft clones. Recipient T cells and thymic progenitors that survived gave rise to the high TCRbeta diversity observed at day 60 in some patients. T cells produced anew were the main source of T-cell counts and diversity one year after transplant.

The authors prepared the TCRbeta library with unique molecular identifiers. Using its own MiXCR run on the PCR reads, TCRdb lists one record per CDR3 protein. The sample has 73,000 or so distinct CDR3 sequences; 4% to 5% are singletons. This specimen was PBMCs, mostly from graft donor cells, taken 180 days after TCRalphabeta/CD19-depleted stem cell transplant. This TCR derives from a boy in the first two years of life who had a stem cell transplant for acute myeloid leukemia, so the T cells may come from the graft donor. The chain employs TRBV20-1 and TRBJ2-1; the D is unclear. The CDR3 region is CRANNEQFF. The CDR3 DNA follows: TGCAGGGCCAATAATGAGCAGTTCTTC.